Each of the 8 T cell receptor beta chains below was sequenced from the same sample in a study of Ad26.COV2.S vaccination and SARS-CoV-2 variants. The repertoire was sequenced with immunoSEQ multiplex PCR; TCRdb's copy has only in-frame clones and lacks some. The sample carries about 250,000 clones, approximately 87% recorded once. Stated treatment: 15 to 20 received Ad26.COV2.S at low or high dose, single or two shots; about 5 received placebo; per-sample allocation not given. Sampling took place 63 days after the first vaccine or placebo injection. Sequencing used peripheral blood, obtained in a trial of Ad26.COV2.S vaccine versus placebo. The receptors originated from a person aged 18-60 years who received the Ad26.COV2.S COVID-19 vaccine or a placebo.

This clone appeared once. The CDR3: CSHGRQETQYF. CDR3 nucleotide sequence: TGCAGTCATGGCCGCCAAGAGACCCAGTACTTC. V usage is TRBV20-1 and J usage is TRBJ2-5; no definite D call. This CDR3 contains 11 residues. The V and J ends lost 8 bases and 1 base respectively, with 8 bases between them. Germline CDR1 is DFQATT and CDR2 is SNEGSKA (reference sequence).

V gene TRBV5-5 combines with J gene TRBJ2-3, with 7 bases matching TRBD2. This CDR3 region has 16 residues. With V trimmed by 6 bases and J by 0 bases, 10 bases remained unmatched. Per the germline V gene, CDR1 is SGHKS and CDR2 is YYEKEE (reference sequence). The CDR3, as DNA: TGTGCCAGCACCCGGGGGGTGAACCCTAGCACAGATACGCAGTATTTT. Translating gives CASTRGVNPSTDTQYF.

This sequence joins TRBV6-5 and TRBJ2-7; D not resolved. The length of the CDR3 is 15 residues. The germline CDR1 and CDR2 sequences are MNHEY and SVGAGI. The V and J ends lost 0 bases and 0 bases respectively, with 9 bases between them. The CDR3 loop is CASSYSGQSSYEQYF. CDR3 nucleotides: TGTGCCAGCAGTTACTCCGGCCAAAGCTCCTACGAGCAGTACTTC.

This clone has more than one count but fewer than ten. The chain links TRBV2 to TRBJ2-3, with D unclear. V gave up 5 bases and J gave up 3 bases, with 12 bases separating them. This CDR3 region has 14 residues. The V gene's germline CDR1 is SNHLY and CDR2 FYNNEI. The CDR3 DNA reads TGTGCCAGCAGTCAGGCATTTAGGACAGATACGCAGTATTTT. Translation gives CASSQAFRTDTQYF.

The genes are TRBV2 and TRBJ2-2; the D gene is possibly TRBD2 (6 bases). The germline V gene has CDR1 SNHLY and CDR2 FYNNEI. Trimming shortened V by 6 bases and J by 1 base, and 9 bases separated the two germline ends. The CDR3 length is 14 residues. CDR3 residues: CASRWGENTGELFF. DNA of the CDR3: TGTGCCAGCAGGTGGGGGGAGAACACCGGGGAGCTGTTTTTT.

This clone was seen a few times. This chain joins TRBV7-9 and TRBJ2-7; 10 nucleotides line up with TRBD1. CDR1 and CDR2 from the germline V gene are SEHNR and FQNEAQ (reference sequence). The CDR3 loop spans 16 amino acids. V shed 4 bases and J 1 base; nucleotides not matched to a gene: 7. CDR3: CASSSWVGQGSYEQYF. The CDR3 region has the DNA TGTGCCAGCAGCTCCTGGGTGGGACAGGGGTCCTACGAGCAGTACTTC.

The CDR3 nucleotides read TGTGCCACCAAACAGGGTTTGACTGAAGCTTTCTTT. Translation gives CATKQGLTEAFF. J is TRBJ1-1 and V is TRBV2, with D maybe TRBD1 (6 bases). This CDR3 region has 12 residues. Trimming left V 10 bases short and J 5 bases short, with 14 bases between. CDR1 and CDR2 from the germline V gene are SNHLY and FYNNEI.

The V and J genes are TRBV5-6 and TRBJ2-4, with 10 bases fitting TRBD1. From germline, CDR1 is SGHDT and CDR2 YYEEEE. V lost 4 bases and J lost 1; bases outside the gene matches: 14. The CDR3 is made up of 19 amino acids. CDR3 sequence reads: CASSRPGTGVPRAKNIQYF. CDR3 nucleotide sequence: TGTGCCAGCAGCCGTCCAGGGACAGGGGTTCCTAGGGCCAAAAACATTCAGTACTTC. The whole variable domain, filled in from reference TRBV5-6 and TRBJ2-4, reads DAGVTQSPTHLIKTRGQQVTLRCSPKSGHDTVSWYQQALGQGPQFIFQYYEEEERQRGNFPDRFSGHQFPNYSSELNVNALLLGDSALYLCASSRPGTGVPRAKNIQYFGAGTRLSVL.